The 19 T cell receptor beta chains below come from one sample, sequenced in a study of blood T cell repertoires in COVID-19 (TCRdb year 2020). Preparation of the library involved the immunoSEQ multiplex PCR assay. TCRdb mirrors the immuneACCESS table, restricted to in-frame sequences. Some clones are absent from its copies; in checked studies, under half trace to an unresolved V gene, and the reason for the others is unknown. A total of 99,000 or so clones appear in this sample, about 75% of them only once. Around 19% of the sample belongs to the ten largest clones. The sample taken for sequencing was peripheral blood. These receptors all stem from a woman in her seventies with acute or convalescent COVID-19.

This clone was picked up one time. The chain links TRBV27 to TRBJ1-5, with 7 bases lining up with TRBD1. Germline V gives CDR1 MNHEY, CDR2 SMNVEV (reference sequence). J was trimmed by 4 bases and V by 5 bases; bases with no gene match: 8. The CDR3 has 15 amino acids. The CDR3 here is CASSTGTVGNQPQHF. CDR3 coding DNA: TGTGCCAGCAGTACCGGGACAGTGGGGAATCAGCCCCAGCATTTT.

The rearrangement links TRBV12-3 or TRBV12-4 to TRBJ2-5; D unclear. V lost 5 bases to trimming and J lost 5 bases, with 6 bases between them. This CDR3 contains 11 residues. The CDR3, as DNA: TGTGCCAGCAGTGTCAGGGAGACCCAGTACTTC. This gives the protein CASSVRETQYF.

The rearrangement links TRBV4-1 to TRBJ1-2; 8 positions agree with TRBD1. V was pared by 0 bases and J by 5 bases, with 5 bases of the junction left unmatched. The CDR3 contains 15 residues. Germline CDR1 MGHRA, CDR2 YSYEKL. The DNA for the CDR3 is TGCGCCAGCAGCCAAGACCAGGGGGCTGAATATGGCTACACCTTC. This translates into CASSQDQGAEYGYTF.

As concerns this clone: Other DNA sequences from this sample encode an identical CDR3 as well. This CDR3 is CASSQDPGLETDTQYF. The CDR3 region has the DNA TGCGCCAGCAGCCAAGATCCCGGACTTGAAACAGATACGCAGTATTTT. The rearrangement links TRBV4-1 to TRBJ2-3; a weak D match, TRBD2 (5 bases). Germline V gene lookup returns CDR1 MGHRA and CDR2 YSYEKL. The CDR3 covers 16 residues. V lost 0 bases and J lost 3, with 13 bases in between.

The J gene is TRBJ2-2, the V gene TRBV5-4; 10 bases fit TRBD2. CDR1 and CDR2 (germline): SGHNT, YYREEE (reference sequence). The CDR3 has 16 amino acids. Trimming removed 0 bases from V and 7 bases from J; junction bases left unmatched: 6. CDR3 in amino acids: CASSLGAGGPVGELFF. The CDR3 DNA reads as TGTGCCAGCAGCTTGGGAGCGGGGGGGCCAGTCGGGGAGCTGTTTTTT.

The gene calls are TRBV30 and TRBJ1-1; TRBD1 agrees at 8 bases. Germline CDR1 reads GTSNPN; CDR2 reads SVGIG (reference sequence). V shed 2 bases and J 1 base; nucleotides not matched to a gene: 9. The CDR3 spans 16 residues. CDR3 DNA sequence: TGTGCCTGGAGTTCCCGACAGGGGCTTAGGAACACTGAAGCTTTCTTT. It yields the protein CAWSSRQGLRNTEAFF.

Many counts were recorded for this clone. CDR3: CSASNGRGTYEQYF. DNA of the CDR3: TGCAGTGCTAGTAATGGGCGGGGGACCTACGAGCAGTACTTC. The chain combines TRBV20-1 with TRBJ2-7, with TRBD2 matching 7 bases. The CDR3 is 14 amino acids. Trimming cost V 3 bases and J 2 bases; bases outside gene matches: 7. CDR1 and CDR2 (germline): DFQATT, SNEGSKA (reference sequence).

CDR3 sequence reads: CASSPDSIKGYTF. The CDR3 DNA is TGTGCCAGTAGTCCGGACTCGATCAAGGGCTACACCTTC. This chain connects TRBV19 to TRBJ1-2; D is undetermined. This CDR3 has 13 residues. Trimming took 5 bases from V and 8 from J, leaving 15 bases between them. CDR1 and CDR2 (germline): LNHDA, SQIVND (reference sequence).

This chain joins TRBV20-1 and TRBJ2-2, with D perhaps matching TRBD1 (5 bases). Germline CDR1 and CDR2: DFQATT and SNEGSKA (reference sequence). This CDR3 region has 15 residues. Trimming removed 3 bases from V and 0 bases from J, with 11 bases in between. CDR3 DNA: TGCAGTGCTAGTGGACAAGACCCGAACACCGGGGAGCTGTTTTTT. Its translation: CSASGQDPNTGELFF.

The V gene is TRBV18, the J gene TRBJ1-2, with a tentative D call TRBD1 (6 bases). The CDR3 loop spans 13 amino acids. Germline CDR1 KGHSH, CDR2 LQKENI. V was shortened by 5 bases and J by 8 bases, with 15 bases between the two germline ends. CDR3 bases: TGTGCCAGCTCAACAGGGACCTCTGGAGGCTACACCTTC. This gives the protein CASSTGTSGGYTF.

J is TRBJ2-3 and V is TRBV5-1; TRBD2 matches 10 bases. J gave up 2 bases and V 4 bases, and 4 bases lay outside the gene matches. The CDR3 covers 15 residues. Germline V gene sequence: CDR1 SGHRS, CDR2 YFSETQ. The CDR3 DNA is TGCGCCAGCAGCCTAGCGGGGGCAAACACAGATACGCAGTATTTT. This sequence encodes CASSLAGANTDTQYF.

CDR3 bases: TGCAGCGTTATAAGGACTAACCAAGAGACCCAGTACTTC. Translation gives CSVIRTNQETQYF. The rearrangement uses TRBV29-1 and TRBJ2-5; maybe TRBD2 (6 bases). Germline CDR1 and CDR2: SQVTM and ANQGSEA. V was pared by 5 bases and J by 0 bases, with 10 bases between. This CDR3 has 13 residues.

This chain uses TRBV9 with TRBJ1-3; tentatively, D is TRBD1 (5 bases). Germline lookup yields CDR1 SGDLS and CDR2 YYNGEE. V was pared by 2 bases and J by 4 bases, with 22 bases between. The CDR3 consists of 18 residues. The CDR3 spells CASSVFSTPEKGGNTIYF. The CDR3 DNA is TGTGCCAGCAGCGTCTTTTCGACTCCAGAAAAGGGGGGAAACACCATATATTTT.

The V and J genes are TRBV13 and TRBJ2-5, with 11 bases that match TRBD2. The CDR3 spans 16 residues. The V gene end was trimmed by 5 bases and the J gene end by 2 bases; junction bases not matched to a gene: 7. Germline CDR1 and CDR2: PRHDT and FYEKMQ (reference sequence). CDR3 in DNA: TGTGCCAGCAGCCCAAGACTAGCGGGGACACAAGAGACCCAGTACTTC. It translates to CASSPRLAGTQETQYF.

Of note for this clone: This same CDR3 is encoded by further DNA sequences in the sample. The V gene is TRBV2, the J gene TRBJ1-1, with D unclear. The CDR3 loop spans 13 amino acids. Looked up from germline, CDR1 is SNHLY and CDR2 is FYNNEI. The V end was cut by 4 bases, the J end by 1 base, with 7 bases between. The CDR3: CASSGAGNTEAFF. CDR3 DNA sequence: TGTGCCAGCAGTGGCGCGGGGAACACTGAAGCTTTCTTT.

V usage is TRBV6-5 and J usage is TRBJ1-1; the match to TRBD1 covers 9 bases. The CDR3 spans 14 residues. Germline trimming cut 6 bases from V and 4 bases from J; bases unmatched to any gene: 6. Germline V gives CDR1 MNHEY, CDR2 SVGAGI. The CDR3 coding sequence is TGTGCCAGCAGCCGGACAGGGGCGACCACTGAAGCTTTCTTT. Translation gives CASSRTGATTEAFF.

This chain joins TRBV10-3 and TRBJ1-6; the D gene is possibly TRBD1 (5 bases). V was clipped by 6 bases and J by 6 bases, with 15 bases between them. The CDR3 extends over 15 amino acids. The germline CDR1 and CDR2 sequences are ENHRY and SYGVKD. The CDR3 protein is CAISPGGAGNSPLHF. The CDR3 bases are TGTGCCATCAGCCCGGGAGGGGCTGGTAATTCACCCCTCCACTTT.

The V gene is TRBV5-1, the J gene TRBJ1-3; D is ambiguous. Trimming removed 0 bases at V and 9 bases at J, with 16 bases between. The germline gives CDR1 SGHRS, CDR2 YFSETQ. This CDR3 is 15 amino acids long. The CDR3 DNA reads as TGCGCCAGCAGCTTGGATGGAGGTGCGAGGACCACCATATATTTT. This gives the protein CASSLDGGARTTIYF.

The V gene is TRBV5-1, the J gene TRBJ2-5; tentative D call: TRBD2 (6 bases). The CDR3 spans 14 residues. Germline V gene sequence: CDR1 SGHRS, CDR2 YFSETQ. V lost 3 bases and J 5 bases, leaving 14 bases between the germline ends. DNA of the CDR3: TGCGCCAGCAGCTCCGGAGGGCCCGGGGAGACCCAGTACTTC. This gives the protein CASSSGGPGETQYF. The whole variable domain, remainder taken from reference TRBV5-1 and TRBJ2-5, is KAGVTQTPRYLIKTRGQQVTLSCSPISGHRSVSWYQQTPGQGLQFLFEYFSETQRNKGNFPGRFSGRQFSNSRSEMNVSTLELGDSALYLCASSSGGPGETQYFGPGTRLLVL.